These T cell receptor beta chains were read from a single sample in a study of graft-versus-host responses after intestinal transplantation. The protocol was immunoSEQ multiplex PCR, while the TCRdb copy is restricted to in-frame clones and leaves out a portion. The sample consists of about 97,000 clones, 85% to 95% of them appearing once. Which antigens these TCRs recognize remains unknown. The sample consisted of unstimulated CD8+ T cells sorted from spleen or lymph node cells, taken before transplant. Receptor source: a human donor who was the organ donor for an intestinal transplant. CDR3s include the opening cysteine and the closing phenylalanine or tryptophan. D genes are given only for firm matches. Only part of the rows carry a size: once, few, many, or a class if the clone is expanded.

d_gene	v_gene	abundance	j_gene	CDR3nt	CDR3aa
NA	TRBV5-4	NA	TRBJ1-2	TGTGCCAGCAGCCATACAGGGCACGGGGTAACTAACTATGGCTACACCTTC	CASSHTGHGVTNYGYTF
TRBD2	TRBV14	once	TRBJ2-1	TGTGCCAGCAGCCTGACGACTAGCGGGAGCCAAAGCGGGCAGTTCTTC	CASSLTTSGSQSGQFF
TRBD1	TRBV2	NA	TRBJ1-2	TGTGCCAGCAGGACCGGACAGGGAAACTATGGCTACACCTTC	CASRTGQGNYGYTF
TRBD1	TRBV27	NA	TRBJ2-6	TGTGCCAGCAGTCTACAGGGGGCTGGGGCCAACGTCCTGACTTTC	CASSLQGAGANVLTF
TRBD1	TRBV10-1	NA	TRBJ2-1	TGCGCCAGCAGTGAGTCTTGGACAGGGGACAATGAGCAGTTCTTC	CASSESWTGDNEQFF
NA	TRBV1	NA	TRBJ1-4	TGCACCAGCAGCCAACCACAGACCCAGGGAAATGAAAAACTGTTTTTT	CTSSQPQTQGNEKLFF
TRBD1	TRBV5-1	NA	TRBJ1-3	TGCGCCAGCAGCTTGGAGGGGGCTCTCTCTGGAAACACCATATATTTT	CASSLEGALSGNTIYF
TRBD1	TRBV19	NA	TRBJ2-7	TGTGCTACGGCCGGGACAGGACCCTACGAGCAGTACTTC	CATAGTGPYEQYF
NA	TRBV11-2	NA	TRBJ1-2	TGTGCCAGCAGCTTAAAAGGACAGAAAAGTTCCGACTATGGCTACACCTTC	CASSLKGQKSSDYGYTF
TRBD2	TRBV7-2	NA	TRBJ2-3	TGTGCCAGCAGCTCCGGAGCGGGACTCACAGATACGCAGTATTTT	CASSSGAGLTDTQYF
NA	TRBV7-9	NA	TRBJ1-6	TGTGCCAGCAGCTCCGACAGAAATTCACCCCTCCACTTT	CASSSDRNSPLHF
NA	TRBV19	NA	TRBJ1-1	TGTGCCAGTAGTAGTGGTAGTATAGCTGAAGCTTTCTTT	CASSSGSIAEAFF
TRBD1	TRBV2	NA	TRBJ2-7	TGTGCCAGCAGTGAAGCGACGACCGGGACAGAGCCCTACGAGCAGTACTTC	CASSEATTGTEPYEQYF
NA	TRBV12-5	NA	TRBJ2-2	TGTGCTAGTGGTTTGACATATGTGACCGGGGAGCTGTTTTTT	CASGLTYVTGELFF
NA	TRBV19	NA	TRBJ2-4	TGTGCCAGTAGTCTATCGGGGATTCAGTACTTC	CASSLSGIQYF
NA	TRBV2	NA	TRBJ2-1	TGTGCCAGCAGTACTAGCCCCCTCTCCTACAATGAGCAGTTCTTC	CASSTSPLSYNEQFF